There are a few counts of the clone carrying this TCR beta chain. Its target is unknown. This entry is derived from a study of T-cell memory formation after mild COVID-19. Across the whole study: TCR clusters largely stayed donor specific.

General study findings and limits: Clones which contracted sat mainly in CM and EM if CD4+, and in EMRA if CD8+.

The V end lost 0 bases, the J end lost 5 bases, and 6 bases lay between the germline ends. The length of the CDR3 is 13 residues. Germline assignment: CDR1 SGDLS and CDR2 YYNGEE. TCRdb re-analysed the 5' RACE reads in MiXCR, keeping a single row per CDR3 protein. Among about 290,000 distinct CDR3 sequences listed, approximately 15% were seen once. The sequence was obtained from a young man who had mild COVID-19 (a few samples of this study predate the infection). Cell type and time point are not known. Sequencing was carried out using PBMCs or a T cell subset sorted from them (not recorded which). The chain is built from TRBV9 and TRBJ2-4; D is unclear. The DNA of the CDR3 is TGTGCCAGCAGCGTAGGGGTCCAAAACATTCAGTACTTC. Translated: CASSVGVQNIQYF.